This T cell receptor beta chain stems from a study of cytomegalovirus exposure and HLA in healthy donors. Study findings and constraints: The listing of fewer than 200 TCR beta chains classed them as cytomegalovirus-associated.

Turning to this clone: Its antigen is undetermined.

The assay was immunoSEQ multiplex PCR, and TCRdb's table has in-frame clones only and misses some. This sample yields approximately 59,000 clones, of which 80% to 95% are seen a single time; approximately 5% belongs to the top ten. In germline, CDR1 is SGHDT, CDR2 YYEEEE. Deletions cut 6 bases from V and 6 bases from J, with 20 bases between. The CDR3 spans 15 residues. The rearrangement links TRBV5-6 to TRBJ2-3; D might be TRBD1 (5 bases). The sequencing input was PBMCs. This receptor was taken from a man aged 18 to 29 in good health and CMV-seropositive. CDR3 in amino acids: CASTDRMSGRDTQYF. CDR3 nucleotide sequence: TGTGCCAGCACCGACCGTATGTCAGGGCGGGATACGCAGTATTTT.